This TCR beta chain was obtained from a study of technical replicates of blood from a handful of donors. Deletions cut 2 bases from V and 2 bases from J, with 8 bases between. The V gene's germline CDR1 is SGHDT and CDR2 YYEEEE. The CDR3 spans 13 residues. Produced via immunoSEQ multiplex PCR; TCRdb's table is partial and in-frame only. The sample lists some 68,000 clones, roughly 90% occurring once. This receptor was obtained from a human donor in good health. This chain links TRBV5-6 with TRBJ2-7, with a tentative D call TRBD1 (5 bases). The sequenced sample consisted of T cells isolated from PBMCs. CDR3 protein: CASSLSGTYEQYF. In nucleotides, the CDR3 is TGTGCCAGCAGCTTATCAGGGACCTACGAGCAGTACTTC.